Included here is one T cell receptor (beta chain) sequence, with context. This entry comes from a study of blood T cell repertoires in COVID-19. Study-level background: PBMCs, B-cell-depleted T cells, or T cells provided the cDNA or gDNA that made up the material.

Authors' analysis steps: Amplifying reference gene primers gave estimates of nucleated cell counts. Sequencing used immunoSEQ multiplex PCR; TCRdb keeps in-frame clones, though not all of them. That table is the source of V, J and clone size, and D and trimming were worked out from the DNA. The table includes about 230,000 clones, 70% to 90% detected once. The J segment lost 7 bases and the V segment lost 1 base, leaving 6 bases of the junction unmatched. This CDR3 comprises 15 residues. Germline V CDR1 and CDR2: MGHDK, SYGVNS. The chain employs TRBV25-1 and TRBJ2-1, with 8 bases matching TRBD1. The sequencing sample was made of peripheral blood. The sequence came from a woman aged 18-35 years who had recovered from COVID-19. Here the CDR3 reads CASSEWGQGANEQFF. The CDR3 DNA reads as TGTGCCAGCAGTGAATGGGGGCAGGGGGCTAATGAGCAGTTCTTC.